This TCR beta chain was found in a study of CD8 T cells in Susac syndrome. The CDR3 length is 15 residues. Germline assignment: CDR1 DFQATT and CDR2 SNEGSKA (reference sequence). Unmatched junction bases numbered 9, after V lost 4 bases and J lost 6 bases. From blood CD8+ and CD4+ T cells, the TCR beta chain was sequenced. The multiple sclerosis controls comprised treatment-naive patients whose relapsing-remitting disease was stable or active. Negative isolation was used for CD8+ and CD4+ T cells and FACS enrichment for TEMRA cells. The RNA, about 0.5 to 1 ug, was put through reverse transcription using random hexamers. By means of immunoSEQ multiplex PCR, TCR beta CDR3 spanning 54 Vbeta and 13 Jbeta underwent amplification. TCRdb reprocessed the immunoSEQ multiplex PCR reads with MiXCR, giving one entry per CDR3 protein. The sample yields 150,000 to 200,000 distinct CDR3 sequences, almost 96% seen once.

Sequenced sample: CD4+ T cells from PBMCs. The V call is TRBV20-1, the J call TRBJ1-2; 12 positions match TRBD1. This TCR came from a human donor with multiple sclerosis. The CDR3 DNA is TGCAGTGCTATGCCCGGGACAGGGGGCTGGGATGGCTACACCTTC. Protein sequence: CSAMPGTGGWDGYTF.